This section outlines one TCR beta chain sequence together with its context. This sample is part of a study of technical replicates of blood from a few donors. The CDR3 is 13 residues long. Germline-derived CDR1 and CDR2 are KGHSH and LQKENI. V was cut by 2 bases and J by 6 bases, with 9 bases left in between. Data came from immunoSEQ multiplex PCR; TCRdb stores just in-frame clones and leaves some out. Here the sample spans around 49,000 clones, about 96% being singletons. The chain has TRBV18 and TRBJ2-3, with D perhaps TRBD2 (5 bases). The sequenced material came from T cells isolated from PBMCs. This sequence originates from a human donor in good health. CDR3 nucleotide sequence: TGTGCCAGCTCACCAGGGAGATACGATACGCAGTATTTT. Protein product: CASSPGRYDTQYF.